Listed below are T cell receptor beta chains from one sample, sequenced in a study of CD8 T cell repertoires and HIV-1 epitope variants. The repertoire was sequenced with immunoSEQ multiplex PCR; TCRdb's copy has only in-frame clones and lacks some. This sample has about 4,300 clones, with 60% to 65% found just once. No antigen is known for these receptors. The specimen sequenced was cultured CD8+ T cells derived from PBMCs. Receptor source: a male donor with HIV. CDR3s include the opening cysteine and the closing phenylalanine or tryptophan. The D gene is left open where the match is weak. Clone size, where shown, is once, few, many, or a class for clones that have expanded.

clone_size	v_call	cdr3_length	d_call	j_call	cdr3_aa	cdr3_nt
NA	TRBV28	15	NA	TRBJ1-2	CASSFPRDGKYGYTF	TGTGCCAGCAGTTTCCCCAGGGACGGGAAGTATGGCTACACCTTC
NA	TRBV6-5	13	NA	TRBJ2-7	CASSYGGPYEQYF	TGTGCCAGCAGTTACGGCGGCCCCTACGAGCAGTACTTC
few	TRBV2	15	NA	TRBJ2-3	CASRGSETSTDTQYF	TGTGCCAGCAGGGGCAGCGAAACTAGCACAGATACGCAGTATTTT
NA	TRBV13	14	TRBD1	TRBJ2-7	CASTLRGQHYEQYF	TGTGCCAGCACCCTTCGGGGACAGCACTACGAGCAGTACTTC
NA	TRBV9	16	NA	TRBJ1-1	CASSVELTGRNTEAFF	TGTGCCAGCAGCGTAGAACTCACAGGGAGGAACACTGAAGCTTTCTTT
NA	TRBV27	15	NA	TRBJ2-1	CASSKDHPTYNEQFF	TGTGCCAGCAGTAAGGACCACCCAACCTACAATGAGCAGTTCTTC
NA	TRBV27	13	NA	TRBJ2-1	CASSSIGYNEQFF	TGTGCCAGCAGTTCGATCGGATACAATGAGCAGTTCTTC
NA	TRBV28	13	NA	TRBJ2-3	CASSWTAADTQYF	TGTGCCAGCAGTTGGACAGCCGCAGATACGCAGTATTTT
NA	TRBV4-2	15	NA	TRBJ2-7	CASSQVGDTLYEQYF	TGTGCCAGCAGCCAAGTGGGGGACACATTATACGAGCAGTACTTC
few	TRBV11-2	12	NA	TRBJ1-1	CASSPGHTEAFF	TGTGCCAGCTCCCCAGGGCACACTGAAGCTTTCTTT
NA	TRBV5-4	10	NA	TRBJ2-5	CATPSGDQYF	TGTGCCACCCCCAGCGGAGACCAGTACTTC
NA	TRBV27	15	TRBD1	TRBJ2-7	CASSKWMDRGSEQYF	TGTGCCAGCAGTAAATGGATGGACAGGGGGTCCGAGCAGTACTTC
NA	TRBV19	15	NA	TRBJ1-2	CASSDWDTTSGGYTF	TGTGCCAGTAGTGATTGGGACACCACCTCCGGCGGCTACACCTTC
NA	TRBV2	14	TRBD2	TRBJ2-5	CASSPSGSGETQYF	TGTGCCAGCAGCCCTAGCGGGAGTGGAGAGACCCAGTACTTC
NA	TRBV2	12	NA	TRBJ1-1	CASSEWGTEAFF	TGTGCCAGCAGTGAATGGGGAACTGAAGCTTTCTTT
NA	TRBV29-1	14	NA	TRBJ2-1	CSVDRRADYNEQFF	TGCAGCGTTGATCGGCGGGCCGACTACAATGAGCAGTTCTTC
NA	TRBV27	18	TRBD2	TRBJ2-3	CASRPTTSGRASTDTQYF	TGTGCCAGCAGACCCACGACTAGCGGGAGGGCTAGCACAGATACGCAGTATTTT
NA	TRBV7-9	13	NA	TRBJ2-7	CASSLPGSYEQYF	TGTGCCAGCAGCTTACCGGGGTCCTACGAGCAGTACTTC
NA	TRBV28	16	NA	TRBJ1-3	CASSLRVRGVGNTIYF	TGTGCCAGCAGTTTGAGGGTTAGAGGGGTTGGAAACACCATATATTTT
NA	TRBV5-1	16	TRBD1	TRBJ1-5	CASSLGDRGHHQPQHF	TGCGCCAGCAGCTTGGGCGACAGGGGGCATCACCAGCCCCAGCATTTT
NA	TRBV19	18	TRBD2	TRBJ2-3	CASSPGTSGIVITDTQYF	TGTGCCAGTAGTCCCGGGACTAGCGGGATCGTTATCACAGATACGCAGTATTTT
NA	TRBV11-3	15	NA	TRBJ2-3	CASSRREGVGDTQYF	TGTGCCAGCAGCCGAAGAGAGGGAGTGGGAGATACGCAGTATTTT
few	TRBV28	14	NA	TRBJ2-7	CASSFVSGTDEQYF	TGTGCCAGCAGTTTCGTATCAGGGACCGACGAGCAGTACTTC
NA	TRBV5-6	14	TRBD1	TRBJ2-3	CASSFGDREDTQYF	TGTGCCAGCAGCTTTGGGGACAGGGAAGATACGCAGTATTTT
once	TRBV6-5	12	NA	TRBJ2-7	CASSYSGVDRYF	TGTGCCAGCAGTTACTCAGGGGTAGATCGGTACTTC
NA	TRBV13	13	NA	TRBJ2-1	CASSSTGNNEQFF	TGTGCCAGCAGCTCTACAGGGAACAATGAGCAGTTCTTC
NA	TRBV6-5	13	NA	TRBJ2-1	CASSYVDSREQFF	TGTGCCAGCAGTTACGTGGACAGCCGGGAGCAGTTCTTC
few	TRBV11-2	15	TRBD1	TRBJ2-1	CASSLVRGILNEQFF	TGTGCCAGCAGCTTAGTCAGGGGGATTTTAAATGAGCAGTTCTTC
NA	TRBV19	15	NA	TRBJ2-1	CASNPGLGPRGEQFF	TGTGCCAGTAACCCGGGACTGGGCCCGCGGGGTGAGCAGTTCTTC
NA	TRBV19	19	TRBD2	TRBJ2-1	CASSIQPGLAGDFLDEQFF	TGTGCCAGTAGTATACAGCCGGGACTAGCGGGAGATTTCTTAGATGAGCAGTTCTTC
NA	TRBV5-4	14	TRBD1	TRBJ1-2	CASSWQETGLGYTF	TGTGCCAGCAGCTGGCAGGAGACAGGGCTCGGCTACACCTTC
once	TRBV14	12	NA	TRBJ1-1	CASSQVSQEAFF	TGTGCCAGCAGCCAAGTGAGTCAGGAAGCTTTCTTT
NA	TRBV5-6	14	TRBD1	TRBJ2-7	CASTLGDSEYEQYF	TGTGCCAGCACTCTGGGGGACAGCGAATACGAGCAGTACTTC
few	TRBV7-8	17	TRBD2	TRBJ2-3	CASSYAFGGDLTDTQYF	TGTGCCAGCAGCTACGCCTTTGGGGGGGACCTCACAGATACGCAGTATTTT
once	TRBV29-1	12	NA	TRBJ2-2	CSVEVATGELFF	TGCAGCGTTGAGGTGGCCACCGGGGAGCTGTTTTTT
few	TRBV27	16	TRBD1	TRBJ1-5	CASSLYGQGINQPQHF	TGTGCCAGCAGTTTATACGGACAGGGAATCAATCAGCCCCAGCATTTT
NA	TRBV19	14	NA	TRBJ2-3	CASNPGGGTDTQYF	TGTGCCAGTAACCCCGGTGGTGGCACAGATACGCAGTATTTT
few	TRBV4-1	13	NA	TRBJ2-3	CASSQRREDTQYF	TGCGCCAGCAGCCAACGGAGGGAGGATACGCAGTATTTT
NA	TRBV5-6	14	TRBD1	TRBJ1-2	CASSSDRGYYGYTF	TGTGCCAGCAGCTCGGACAGGGGCTACTATGGCTACACCTTC
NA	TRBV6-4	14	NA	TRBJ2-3	CASSGGASTDTQYF	TGTGCCAGCAGTGGAGGGGCAAGCACAGATACGCAGTATTTT
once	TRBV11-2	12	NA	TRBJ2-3	CASSYVTDTQYF	TGTGCCAGCAGCTACGTCACAGATACGCAGTATTTT
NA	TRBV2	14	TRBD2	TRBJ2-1	CASRVRLADNEQFF	TGTGCCAGCAGAGTCAGACTAGCGGACAATGAGCAGTTCTTC
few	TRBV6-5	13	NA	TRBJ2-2	CASSYYSTGELFF	TGTGCCAGCAGTTACTACAGTACCGGGGAGCTGTTTTTT
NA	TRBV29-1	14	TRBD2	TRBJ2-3	CSVAGGVGTDTQYF	TGCAGCGTTGCGGGGGGAGTAGGCACAGATACGCAGTATTTT
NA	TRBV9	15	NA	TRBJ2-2	CASSVGDISTGELFF	TGTGCCAGCAGCGTAGGGGACATAAGCACCGGGGAGCTGTTTTTT
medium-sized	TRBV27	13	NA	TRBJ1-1	CASSLGGGTEAFF	TGTGCCAGCAGTTTAGGGGGAGGGACTGAAGCTTTCTTT
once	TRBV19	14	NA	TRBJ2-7	CASSIEGGPYEQYF	TGTGCCAGTAGTATAGAAGGAGGGCCCTACGAGCAGTACTTC
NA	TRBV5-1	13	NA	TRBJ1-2	CASSLAGTDGYTF	TGCGCCAGCAGCTTGGCGGGGACGGACGGCTACACCTTC
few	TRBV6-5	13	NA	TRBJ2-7	CASSYFGAYEQYF	TGTGCCAGCAGTTACTTCGGGGCCTACGAGCAGTACTTC
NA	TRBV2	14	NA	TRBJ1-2	CASSVGGANYGYTF	TGTGCCAGCAGTGTGGGCGGTGCTAACTATGGCTACACCTTC